This entry is about one TCR beta chain. Antigen specificity is unknown. The germline V gene has CDR1 SGHRS and CDR2 YFSETQ. The CDR3 is 14 residues long. V lost 0 bases and J lost 8, with 11 bases in between. Version v3.0 of the immunoSEQ assay was performed at survey level. Here immunoSEQ multiplex PCR was the method, and the copy in TCRdb shows in-frame clones only, minus some. The sample shows 26,000 or so clones, 85% to 90% of them seen only once. Each HIV participant was treated in the United States. This specimen comes from a study of long-term antiretroviral therapy in people with HIV. Whole-study results and caveats: Relative to transplant donor controls, diversity remained lower despite increasing after ART. Clones expanded before ART dominated the repertoire at all time points.

This sequence was found in a woman aged 18 to 35 with HIV. The V call is TRBV5-1, the J call TRBJ1-4; tentative D call: TRBD1 (5 bases). Sample: unsorted PBMCs, taken 0.5 years after starting antiretroviral therapy. For the CDR3, the DNA is TGCGCCAGCAGCTTGGATCAACGGGGGGAAAAACTGTTTTTT. Amino acid sequence: CASSLDQRGEKLFF.